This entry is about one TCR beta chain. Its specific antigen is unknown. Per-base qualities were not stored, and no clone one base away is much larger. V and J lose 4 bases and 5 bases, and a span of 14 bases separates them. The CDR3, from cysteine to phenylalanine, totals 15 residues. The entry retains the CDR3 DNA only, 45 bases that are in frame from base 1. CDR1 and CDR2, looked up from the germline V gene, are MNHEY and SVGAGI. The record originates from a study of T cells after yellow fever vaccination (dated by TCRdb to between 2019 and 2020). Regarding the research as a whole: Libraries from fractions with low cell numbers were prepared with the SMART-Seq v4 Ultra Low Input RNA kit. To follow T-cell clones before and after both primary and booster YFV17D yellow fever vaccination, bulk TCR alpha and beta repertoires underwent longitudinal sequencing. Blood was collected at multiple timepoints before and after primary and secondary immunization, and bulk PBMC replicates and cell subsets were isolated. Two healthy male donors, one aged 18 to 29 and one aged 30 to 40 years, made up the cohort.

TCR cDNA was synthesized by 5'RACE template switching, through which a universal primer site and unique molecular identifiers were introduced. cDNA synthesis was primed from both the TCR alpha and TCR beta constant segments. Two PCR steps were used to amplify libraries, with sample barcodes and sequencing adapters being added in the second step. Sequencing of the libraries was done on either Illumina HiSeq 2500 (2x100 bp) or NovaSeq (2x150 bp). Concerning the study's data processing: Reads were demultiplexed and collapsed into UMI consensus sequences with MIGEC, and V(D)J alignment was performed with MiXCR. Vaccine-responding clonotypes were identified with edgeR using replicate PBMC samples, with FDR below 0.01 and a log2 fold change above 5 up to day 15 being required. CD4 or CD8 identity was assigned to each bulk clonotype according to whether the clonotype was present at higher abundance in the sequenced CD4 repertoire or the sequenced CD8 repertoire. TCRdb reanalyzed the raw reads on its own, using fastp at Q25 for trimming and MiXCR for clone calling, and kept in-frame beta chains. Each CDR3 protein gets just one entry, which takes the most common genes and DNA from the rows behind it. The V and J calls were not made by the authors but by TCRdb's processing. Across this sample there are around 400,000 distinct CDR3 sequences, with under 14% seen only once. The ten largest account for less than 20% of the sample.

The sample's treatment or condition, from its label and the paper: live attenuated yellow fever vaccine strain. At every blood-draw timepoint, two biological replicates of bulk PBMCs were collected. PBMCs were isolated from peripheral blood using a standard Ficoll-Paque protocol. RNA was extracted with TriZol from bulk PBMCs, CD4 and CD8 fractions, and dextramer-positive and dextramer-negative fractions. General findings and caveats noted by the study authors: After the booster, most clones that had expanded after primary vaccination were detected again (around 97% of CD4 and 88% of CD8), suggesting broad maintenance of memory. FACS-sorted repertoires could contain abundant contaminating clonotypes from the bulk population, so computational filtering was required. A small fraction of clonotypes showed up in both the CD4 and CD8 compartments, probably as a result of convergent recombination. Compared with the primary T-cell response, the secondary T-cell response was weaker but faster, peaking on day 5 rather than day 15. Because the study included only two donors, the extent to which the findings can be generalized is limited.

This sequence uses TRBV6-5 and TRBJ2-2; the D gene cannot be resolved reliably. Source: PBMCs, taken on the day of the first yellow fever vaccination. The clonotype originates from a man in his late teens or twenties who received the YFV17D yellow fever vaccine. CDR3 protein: CASSWQVPRTGELFF. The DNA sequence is TGTGCCAGCAGTTGGCAGGTACCTAGGACCGGGGAGCTGTTTTTT.